The 30 T cell receptor beta chains below were found in one sample sequenced in a study of glioma-infiltrating T cells after dendritic cell vaccination listed by TCRdb under 2016. The method behind the library was the immunoSEQ multiplex PCR assay. Not all clones reach the TCRdb copy of this immuneACCESS table, which keeps in-frame sequences only. Checked studies attribute under half of the gap to unresolved V genes and leave the rest unexplained. The sample yields approximately 92,000 clones; less than 90% were counted once. The ten largest clonotypes hold approximately 5.4% of the sample. The sample's time point, from its label and the paper: after dendritic cell vaccination, including at tumor progression/relapse. This specimen was blood, taken after dendritic cell vaccination. The receptors originated from a human donor with glioblastoma.

The rearrangement uses TRBV6-5 and TRBJ2-7, with D uncertain. Germline CDR1 MNHEY, CDR2 SVGAGI. The CDR3 totals 13 residues. Between the trimmed V and J ends, which lost 2 bases and 3 bases, there was a span of 8 bases. The CDR3 DNA reads TGTGCCAGCAGTTACGGTCAGAACTACGAGCAGTACTTC. Encoded protein: CASSYGQNYEQYF.

The chain recombines TRBV5-8 with TRBJ2-1, with a possible D match to TRBD1 (5 bases). The germline V gene encodes CDR1 SGHTS and CDR2 YDEGEE. The CDR3 runs to 11 residues. Trimming took off 5 bases at V and 5 bases at J, with 5 bases between the two ends. The CDR3 region is CASRTDNEQFF. The DNA for the CDR3 is TGTGCCAGCAGGACAGACAATGAGCAGTTCTTC.

The chain links TRBV11-2 to TRBJ1-1, with no clear D. The CDR3 covers 15 residues. CDR1 and CDR2 from the germline V gene are SGHAT and FQNNGV. The germline V and J ends were trimmed by 4 bases and 2 bases, with 14 bases remaining between them. The CDR3 nucleotides are TGTGCCAGCAGCTCTAAGCGGACGGGTAACACTGAAGCTTTCTTT. It encodes CASSSKRTGNTEAFF.

Here the CDR3 DNA reads TGTGCCAGCAGGGACGGGGGGTCGAACTACGAGCAGTACTTC. Translation gives CASRDGGSNYEQYF. This chain joins TRBV6-6 and TRBJ2-7; 7 bases map to TRBD2. CDR3 length: 14 residues. Germline loops: CDR1 MNHNY, CDR2 SVGAGI (reference sequence). The V and J ends lost 6 bases and 3 bases, in that order; junction bases with no gene match: 8.

V and J are TRBV5-1 and TRBJ2-7, with TRBD2 as a possible D gene (7 bases). CDR1 and CDR2 from the germline V gene are SGHRS and YFSETQ. Trimming took off 0 bases at V and 2 bases at J, with 9 bases between the two ends. The CDR3 covers 14 residues. The CDR3 nucleotides are TGCGCCAGCAGCTTGGTGGGGGGGCCCTACGAGCAGTACTTC. Amino acids: CASSLVGGPYEQYF.

Concerning this clone: The junction departs from the called germline gene at one end, perhaps through a read error. This same CDR3 is encoded by further DNA sequences in the sample. The V gene is TRBV9, the J gene TRBJ1-2; TRBD1 matches 9 bases. The germline CDR1 and CDR2 sequences are SGDLS and YYNGEE. This CDR3 is 14 amino acids long. CDR3 coding DNA: TGTGCCAGCAGCTCGGACAGGGGAGGCCGTGGCTACACCTTT. It is translated as CASSSDRGGRGYTF.

The rearrangement joins TRBV5-1 to TRBJ1-2; TRBD1 matches at 7 bases. J was trimmed by 6 bases and V by 1 base; bases with no gene match: 12. CDR1 is SGHRS, CDR2 YFSETQ, per germline. There are 16 residues in the CDR3. DNA of the CDR3: TGCGCCAGCAGCTTGAACGGTGGAGGGGGCTTGGATGGCTACACCTTC. Its protein product is CASSLNGGGGLDGYTF.

This clone was observed a handful of times. The chain joins TRBV5-4 to TRBJ1-2; 7 bases match TRBD1. V lost 4 bases to trimming and J lost 6 bases; unmatched junction nucleotides: 9. Per germline, CDR1 SGHNT and CDR2 YYREEE (reference sequence). The CDR3 consists of 14 residues. CDR3 nucleotides: TGTGCCAGCAGCCCCTCCGACAGGGACCATGGCTACACCTTC. Its protein is CASSPSDRDHGYTF.

Of note for this clone: Germline is not matched at one junction end, which may reflect a read error. The genes are TRBV5-1 and TRBJ2-7, with 12 bases matching TRBD2. Germline CDR1 reads SGHRS; CDR2 reads YFSETQ. The CDR3 has 15 residues. The DNA of the CDR3 is TGCGCCAGCAGCGTGGGACTAGCGGGTTCCTACGGGCAGTACTTC. Protein sequence: CASSVGLAGSYGQYF.

This clone was recorded once. The rearrangement joins TRBV30 to TRBJ1-6; 7 nucleotides align to TRBD1. Germline-derived CDR1 and CDR2 are GTSNPN and SVGIG (reference sequence). V lost 2 bases and J lost 9; bases outside the gene matches: 10. This CDR3 is built from 15 residues. CDR3 protein: CAWSLREGATSPLHF. The CDR3 region has the DNA TGTGCCTGGAGTCTACGCGAGGGGGCGACTTCACCCCTCCACTTT.

The gene calls are TRBV5-4 and TRBJ1-2; 10 bases align to TRBD1. The V and J ends lost 4 bases and 4 bases, in that order; junction bases with no gene match: 16. The CDR3 has 18 amino acids. Germline loops: CDR1 SGHNT, CDR2 YYREEE (reference sequence). The DNA of the CDR3 is TGTGCCAGCAGCCCCAGGACAGGGGGTGTTGGAGGAAGCTATGGCTACACCTTC. This encodes CASSPRTGGVGGSYGYTF.

V gene TRBV28 combines with J gene TRBJ2-7; 11 nucleotides match TRBD2. Germline lookup yields CDR1 MDHEN and CDR2 SYDVKM. J was trimmed by 0 bases and V by 1 base; bases with no gene match: 5. CDR3 length equals 17 residues. The chain's CDR3 is CASSLFSGGAYSYEQYF. Here the CDR3 DNA reads TGTGCCAGCAGTTTATTTAGCGGGGGGGCTTACTCCTACGAGCAGTACTTC.

The chain carries TRBV13 and TRBJ2-5; TRBD1 matches at 7 bases. CDR1 PRHDT and CDR2 FYEKMQ come from the germline V gene (reference sequence). The V segment lost 5 bases and the J segment 5 bases; nucleotides outside the gene matches: 11. This CDR3 spans 15 amino acids. This CDR3 reads CASSQRTGVAETQYF. CDR3 DNA sequence: TGTGCCAGCAGCCAGAGAACAGGGGTAGCGGAGACCCAGTACTTC.

The chain links TRBV7-2 to TRBJ1-5; TRBD1 agrees at 12 bases. Germline loops: CDR1 SGHTA, CDR2 FQGNSA. This CDR3 has 18 residues. J gave up 1 base and V 3 bases, and 7 bases lay outside the gene matches. The CDR3 here is CASSLGQGAVESNQPQHF. CDR3 sequence (DNA): TGTGCCAGCAGCTTGGGACAGGGGGCTGTTGAGAGCAATCAGCCCCAGCATTTT.

This CDR3 is CASRPTGPLGGYTF. In DNA form, the CDR3 reads TGTGCCAGTAGGCCGACAGGGCCCTTGGGTGGCTACACCTTC. This rearrangement joins TRBV19 to TRBJ1-2; 7 bases are shared with TRBD1. CDR3 size: 14 residues. The J segment lost 7 bases and the V segment lost 6 bases, leaving 11 bases of the junction unmatched. Germline-derived CDR1 and CDR2 are LNHDA and SQIVND (reference sequence). Full variable domain (remainder filled in from reference TRBV19 and TRBJ1-2): DGGITQSPKYLFRKEGQNVTLSCEQNLNHDAMYWYRQDPGQGLRLIYYSQIVNDFQKGDIAEGYSVSREKKESFPLTVTSAQKNPTAFYLCASRPTGPLGGYTFGSGTRLTVV.

The chain combines TRBV27 with TRBJ2-7, with D tentatively TRBD1 (5 bases). Trimming shortened V by 6 bases and J by 1 base, and 10 bases separated the two germline ends. Germline V gene lookup returns CDR1 MNHEY and CDR2 SMNVEV (reference sequence). This CDR3 has 13 amino acids. CDR3 nucleotide sequence: TGTGCCAGCAGCCGGCAGGGATCCTACGAGCAGTACTTC. It encodes CASSRQGSYEQYF.

This clone was detected a few times. Other nucleotide sequences from this sample produce the same CDR3. The rearrangement joins TRBV18 to TRBJ2-3; possibly TRBD2 for D (5 bases). The germline CDR1 and CDR2 sequences are KGHSH and LQKENI. The V gene lost 3 bases and the J gene lost 0 bases, with 7 bases spanning the gap. CDR3 length: 14 amino acids. CDR3 region: CASSPSGSTDTQYF. The CDR3 DNA follows: TGTGCCAGCTCACCGAGCGGTAGCACAGATACGCAGTATTTT.

This chain connects TRBV4-2 to TRBJ2-3, with D tentatively TRBD2 (6 bases). Germline-derived CDR1 and CDR2 are LGHNA and YNFKEQ. The CDR3 sequence is 15 residues long. V dropped 3 bases and J dropped 4 bases, with 14 bases sitting between them. The DNA for the CDR3 is TGTGCCAGCAGCCACGCTCCTAGCGCCGCAGATACGCAGTATTTT. Its translation is CASSHAPSAADTQYF.

V gene TRBV2 combines with J gene TRBJ2-7; D is unresolved. Per the germline V gene, CDR1 is SNHLY and CDR2 is FYNNEI. V was shortened by 1 base and J by 2 bases, with 3 bases between the two germline ends. This CDR3 has 12 amino acids. CDR3 DNA: TGTGCCAGCAGTGAAGTAGCCTACGAGCAGTACTTC. It specifies CASSEVAYEQYF.

This clone was recorded only once. The rearrangement links TRBV7-3 to TRBJ2-1; 9 nucleotides align to TRBD2. The ends lost 2 bases at V and 5 bases at J; junction bases unmatched: 19. This CDR3 region has 20 residues. Germline V gene sequence: CDR1 SGHTA, CDR2 FQGTGA. CDR3 region: CASSLPASGIGNRGDNEQFF. CDR3 nucleotides: TGTGCCAGCAGCTTACCGGCTAGCGGGATTGGAAATCGGGGCGACAATGAGCAGTTCTTC.

The CDR3 sequence: CASSPSGGGGGYEQYF. CDR3 sequence (DNA): TGTGCCAGCAGCCCATCTGGCGGGGGGGGAGGCTACGAGCAGTACTTC. The V and J genes are TRBV7-6 and TRBJ2-7; 9 bases align to TRBD2. CDR1 is SGHVS and CDR2 is FNYEAQ in the germline V gene. The CDR3 extends over 16 amino acids. The trim removed 5 bases at V and 3 bases at J, leaving 11 bases unmatched.

The chain couples TRBV7-3 to TRBJ1-1, with TRBD1 identical over 7 bases. Germline V gene data show CDR1 as SGHTA and CDR2 as FQGTGA. V shed 5 bases and J 8 bases; nucleotides not matched to a gene: 11. The CDR3 contains 14 residues. The CDR3: CASSVGQEVSEAFF. The CDR3 DNA reads TGTGCCAGCAGCGTCGGACAGGAGGTATCGGAAGCTTTCTTT.

The V call is TRBV6-5, the J call TRBJ2-1, with a possible D match to TRBD2 (5 bases). This CDR3 contains 13 residues. Germline V gives CDR1 MNHEY, CDR2 SVGAGI. Trimming stripped 2 bases from V and 6 bases from J, with 8 bases between. Here the CDR3 reads CASSYGGPNEQFF. The DNA of the CDR3 is TGTGCCAGCAGTTACGGAGGTCCCAATGAGCAGTTCTTC.

V gene TRBV7-8 combines with J gene TRBJ1-3; D is possibly TRBD1 (5 bases). Trimming removed 5 bases at V and 0 bases at J, with 14 bases between. CDR3 length: 16 amino acids. Germline values: CDR1 SGHVS, CDR2 FQNEAQ. The CDR3 DNA reads TGTGCCAGCAGCCGGAAGGCAGGGATCTCTGGAAACACCATATATTTT. This encodes CASSRKAGISGNTIYF.

The V call is TRBV5-1, the J call TRBJ2-5; D is unresolved. V lost 2 bases and J 3 bases, leaving 5 bases between the germline ends. The CDR3 contains 12 residues. Germline lookup yields CDR1 SGHRS and CDR2 YFSETQ. The CDR3 is CASSFNKETQYF. CDR3 sequence (DNA): TGCGCCAGCAGCTTCAACAAAGAGACCCAGTACTTC.

This chain joins TRBV19 and TRBJ2-1; D is unresolved. The CDR3 sequence is 15 residues long. Germline values: CDR1 LNHDA, CDR2 SQIVND (reference sequence). The ends were cut back, 7 bases at V and 5 bases at J, with 18 bases in the middle. CDR3 bases: TGTGCCAGTACGGTGGGCTCCTTCCCCAACAATGAGCAGTTCTTC. Translating gives CASTVGSFPNNEQFF.

This clone was counted a single time. The rearrangement links TRBV10-3 to TRBJ1-2; 7 nucleotides align to TRBD1. This CDR3 is built from 14 residues. The germline gives CDR1 ENHRY, CDR2 SYGVKD. The junction had 16 bases not matched to a gene; V was cut back by 10 bases and J by 8 bases. The CDR3 here is CATDRDRSDGGYTF. The CDR3 bases are TGTGCCACCGACAGGGATAGATCAGATGGAGGCTACACCTTC.

CDR3 sequence: CASSPGSGRRETQYF. The CDR3 coding sequence is TGCGCCAGCAGCCCAGGAAGCGGGAGGAGGGAGACCCAGTACTTC. The rearrangement joins TRBV5-1 to TRBJ2-5, with 9 bases identical to TRBD2. Trimming removed 4 bases from V and 5 bases from J; junction bases left unmatched: 9. CDR3 length: 15 amino acids. Per the germline V gene, CDR1 is SGHRS and CDR2 is YFSETQ.

The CDR3, as DNA: TGCGCCAGCAGCCGCGCGTGGCGGGAGGGCCAGGTGTACGAGCAGTACTTC. Protein product: CASSRAWREGQVYEQYF. The chain recombines TRBV4-1 with TRBJ2-7; 9 bases fit TRBD2. Trimming took 4 bases from V and 4 from J; bases not matched to a gene: 14. The CDR3 loop spans 17 amino acids. CDR1 and CDR2 from the germline V gene are MGHRA and YSYEKL.

This clone was counted a few times. This rearrangement joins TRBV6-5 to TRBJ1-5, with 7 bases lining up with TRBD1. The CDR3 covers 14 residues. J was trimmed by 5 bases and V by 4 bases; bases with no gene match: 5. CDR1 is MNHEY and CDR2 is SVGAGI in the germline V gene. The CDR3 coding sequence is TGTGCCAGCAGTTTGGGACAGAAGTATCAGCCCCAGCATTTT. This sequence encodes CASSLGQKYQPQHF.